Detailed here is one T cell receptor beta chain. This sample is drawn from a study of blood T cell repertoires in COVID-19. Turning to the study itself: COVID-19 samples from acute and convalescent phases originated in the United States, Italy and Spain. T cells, B-cell-depleted T cells, or PBMCs provided the cDNA or gDNA that served as material.

V lost 6 bases to trimming and J lost 7 bases; unmatched junction nucleotides: 7. The CDR3 length is 14 residues. Per germline, CDR1 MNHEY and CDR2 SVGAGI. Original analysis: Amplification of reference gene primers was used by the study to estimate nucleated cell counts. Assay used: immunoSEQ multiplex PCR; TCRdb lists only in-frame clones, some missing. V and J calls and clone size come straight from that table; D and trimming were deduced from the DNA. The table records about 160,000 clones, about 83% of them present only once. The rearrangement joins TRBV6-5 to TRBJ1-3; 9 bases map to TRBD1. Sequenced material: peripheral blood. The clonotype was recovered from a man in his 60s with acute or convalescent COVID-19. CDR3 protein: CASRSGTGKNTIYF. DNA for the CDR3: TGTGCCAGCAGATCCGGGACAGGGAAGAACACCATATATTTT.